Listed below are T cell receptor beta chains from one sample, sequenced in a study of shared clonotypes between healthy human individuals. Clones were read by immunoSEQ multiplex PCR, and TCRdb kept only the in-frame ones, dropping some. The table shows 550,000 to 700,000 clones, with around 73% occurring only once. The sample taken for sequencing was memory CD4+ T cells sorted from blood. All receptors come from a woman in her twenties or thirties in good health. CDR3s include the opening cysteine and the closing phenylalanine or tryptophan. A D gene is named only where the DNA matches it firmly. A row's size may be missing; if present it is once, few, many or a size class.

clone_size	d_call	v_call	j_call	cdr3_nt	cdr3_aa
few	TRBD1	TRBV7-9	TRBJ2-3	TGTGCCAGCAGCCGGACAGGGGGCACAGATACGCAGTATTTT	CASSRTGGTDTQYF
.	TRBD1	TRBV28	TRBJ1-2	TGTGCCAGCAGTTTCCGGACAGGGGGTCGTGGCTACACCTTC	CASSFRTGGRGYTF
.	TRBD1	TRBV11-2	TRBJ2-1	TGTGCCAGCAGCAAGGGACAGGGAGGGTGGCAGTTCTTC	CASSKGQGGWQFF
once	TRBD1	TRBV28	TRBJ1-5	TGTGCCAGCAGGAGGACCGACAGGGGTTATTTTCAGCCCCAGCATTTT	CASRRTDRGYFQPQHF
.	.	TRBV2	TRBJ1-2	TGTGCCAGCAGTGCAGGGCCCAACTATGGCTACACCTTC	CASSAGPNYGYTF
.	.	TRBV7-9	TRBJ2-3	TGTGCCAGCAGCCGCCCCAGCGGCGCGGGAGATACGCAGTATTTT	CASSRPSGAGDTQYF
.	TRBD1	TRBV5-1	TRBJ2-5	TGCGCCAGCAGCTTACTGGAAGCAGGGGGAGAGACCCAGTACTTC	CASSLLEAGGETQYF
few	TRBD2	TRBV5-6	TRBJ2-2	TGTGCCAGCAGCTTGGGACTAGCCCGATTTTTGGACACCGGGGAGCTGTTTTTT	CASSLGLARFLDTGELFF
.	.	TRBV29-1	TRBJ2-7	TGCAGCGTTGTCGAGCGGGCCCACTCCTACGAGCAGTACTTC	CSVVERAHSYEQYF
.	.	TRBV18	TRBJ1-1	TGTGCCAGCTCACTAGGAAGGCCCGGGGACACTGAAGCTTTCTTT	CASSLGRPGDTEAFF
.	.	TRBV28	TRBJ1-3	TGTGCCAGCAGTAGCGGGGCGACTGGAAACACCATATATTTT	CASSSGATGNTIYF
.	.	TRBV7-2	TRBJ2-7	TGTGCCAGCAGCTTAGTGGTTCGGGTCGAGCAGTACTTC	CASSLVVRVEQYF
.	TRBD1	TRBV10-3	TRBJ1-4	TGTGCCATCAGTGCCCTGGGACAGCCAAATGAAAAACTGTTTTTT	CAISALGQPNEKLFF
.	.	TRBV10-3	TRBJ1-2	TGTGCCATCACAAGTTCCATTTTGAGGGACCCCTATGGCTACACCTTC	CAITSSILRDPYGYTF
few	TRBD2	TRBV10-3	TRBJ2-7	TGTGCCATCGCGGGACTAGCGGGGAACAGGGCCTACGAGCAGTACTTC	CAIAGLAGNRAYEQYF
.	.	TRBV20-1	TRBJ2-1	TGCAGTGCTATACTACCGAATGGAGTCTTC	CSAILPNGVF
.	TRBD1	TRBV7-3	TRBJ2-1	TGTGCCAGCAGCCGGGACAGGGTATACAATGAGCAGTTCTTC	CASSRDRVYNEQFF
.	.	TRBV15	TRBJ1-1	TGTGCCACCAGCGGGTGGGGACGGGGGAACACTGAAGCTTTCTTT	CATSGWGRGNTEAFF
few	TRBD1	TRBV28	TRBJ2-5	TGTGCCAGCAGTCCGCTGCCTCGGACAGGATACCAAGAGACCCAGTACTTC	CASSPLPRTGYQETQYF
many	TRBD1	TRBV28	TRBJ2-2	TGTGCCAGCAGTTTATCGGGACAGGGGCGGTCCGGGGAGCTGTTTTTT	CASSLSGQGRSGELFF
.	TRBD2	TRBV2	TRBJ2-1	TGTGCCAGCAGTAGGACTAGGGGCAATGAGCAGTTCTTC	CASSRTRGNEQFF
many	.	TRBV6-1	TRBJ2-7	TGTGCCAGCAGTCCTGGGGGGAGACAGTACTTC	CASSPGGRQYF
.	.	TRBV4-1	TRBJ1-1	TGCGCCAGCAGCCAGGAGAGGATTTTGGGTTTTGGGGACACTGAAGCTTTCTTT	CASSQERILGFGDTEAFF
.	.	TRBV11-2	TRBJ1-3	TGTGCCAGCAGCCTTTTAGTGGGGGCCAGGGTAAACACCATATATTTT	CASSLLVGARVNTIYF
once	.	TRBV5-4	TRBJ2-5	TGTGCCAGCAGCAGAGGGATCGGAGAGACCCAGTACTTC	CASSRGIGETQYF
few	.	TRBV19	TRBJ2-1	TGTGCCAGTAGTACCCCGCAGGGGGGAAGCAATGAGCAGTTCTTC	CASSTPQGGSNEQFF
.	.	TRBV28	TRBJ2-4	TGTGCCAGCAGTATGGACGCTCTGGCTCACGGAGCCAAAAACATTCAGTACTTC	CASSMDALAHGAKNIQYF
.	.	TRBV7-8	TRBJ2-7	TGTGCCAGCAGCCCTTACTACGAGCAGTACTTC	CASSPYYEQYF
.	TRBD1	TRBV7-6	TRBJ2-2	TGTGCCAGCAGAATACAGGGGGCGGGCTCGAACACCGGGGAGCTGTTTTTT	CASRIQGAGSNTGELFF
.	.	TRBV28	TRBJ1-2	TGTGCCAGCGGAGTTGAGGCGGGGGACCGTAACTATGGCTACACCTTC	CASGVEAGDRNYGYTF
.	.	TRBV5-1	TRBJ2-2	TGCGCCAGTACGGGCCGGAACACCGGGGAGCTGTTTTTT	CASTGRNTGELFF
.	.	TRBV7-9	TRBJ1-1	TGTGCCAGCAGCTTTAGGGAGGGCCTGAACACTGAAGCTTTCTTT	CASSFREGLNTEAFF
.	.	TRBV29-1	TRBJ2-7	TGCAGCGTTGGGGACTACGAGCAGTACTTC	CSVGDYEQYF
.	TRBD1	TRBV27	TRBJ2-5	TGTGCCAGCAGTCCCCGAGACAGGGGTAGAGAGACCCAGTACTTC	CASSPRDRGRETQYF